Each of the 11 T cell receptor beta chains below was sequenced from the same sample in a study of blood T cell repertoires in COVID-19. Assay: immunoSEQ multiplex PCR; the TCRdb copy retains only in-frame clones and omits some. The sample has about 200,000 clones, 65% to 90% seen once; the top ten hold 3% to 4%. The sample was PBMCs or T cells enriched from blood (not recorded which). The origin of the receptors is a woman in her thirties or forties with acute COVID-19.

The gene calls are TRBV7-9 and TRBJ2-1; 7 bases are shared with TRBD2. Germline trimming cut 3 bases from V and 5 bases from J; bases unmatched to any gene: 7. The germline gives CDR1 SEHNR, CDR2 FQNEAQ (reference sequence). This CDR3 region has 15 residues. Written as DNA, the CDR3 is TGTGCCAGCAGCTTGGGAGCGGGACTGAACAATGAGCAGTTCTTC. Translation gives CASSLGAGLNNEQFF.

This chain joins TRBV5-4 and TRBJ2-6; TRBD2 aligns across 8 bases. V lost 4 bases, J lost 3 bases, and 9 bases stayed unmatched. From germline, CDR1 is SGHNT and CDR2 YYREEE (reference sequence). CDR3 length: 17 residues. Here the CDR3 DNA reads TGTGCCAGCAGCCGTCCTCTCAGCGGGGGTGGGGCCAACGTCCTGACTTTC. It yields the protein CASSRPLSGGGANVLTF.

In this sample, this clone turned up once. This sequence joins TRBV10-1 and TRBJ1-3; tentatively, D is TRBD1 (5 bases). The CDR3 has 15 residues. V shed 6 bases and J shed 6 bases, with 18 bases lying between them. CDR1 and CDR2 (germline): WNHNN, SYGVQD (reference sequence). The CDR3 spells CASSPGTRGKNTIYF. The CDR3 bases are TGCGCCAGCAGCCCCGGGACCCGGGGGAAAAACACCATATATTTT.

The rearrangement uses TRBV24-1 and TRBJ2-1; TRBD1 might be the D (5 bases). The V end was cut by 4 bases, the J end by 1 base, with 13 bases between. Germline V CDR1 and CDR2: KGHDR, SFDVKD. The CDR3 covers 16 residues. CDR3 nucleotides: TGTGCCACCAGTGACCCCGCCGGACAATCCTACAATGAGCAGTTCTTC. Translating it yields CATSDPAGQSYNEQFF.

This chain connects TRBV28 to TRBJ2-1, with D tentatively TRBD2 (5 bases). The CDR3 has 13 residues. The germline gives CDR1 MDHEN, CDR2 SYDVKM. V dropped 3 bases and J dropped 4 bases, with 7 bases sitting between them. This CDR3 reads CASSFGGYNEQFF. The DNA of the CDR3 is TGTGCCAGCAGTTTTGGAGGATACAATGAGCAGTTCTTC. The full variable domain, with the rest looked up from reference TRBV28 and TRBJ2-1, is DVKVTQSSRYLVKRTGEKVFLECVQDMDHENMFWYRQDPGLGLRLIYFSYDVKMKEKGDIPEGYSVSREKKERFSLILESASTNQTSMYLCASSFGGYNEQFFGPGTRLTVL.

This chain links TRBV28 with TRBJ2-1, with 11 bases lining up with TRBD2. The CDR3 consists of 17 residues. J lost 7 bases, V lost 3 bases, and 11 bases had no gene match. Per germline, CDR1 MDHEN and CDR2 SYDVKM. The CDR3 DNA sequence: TGTGCCAGCAGTTTTGGCGGAGGAACTAGCGGGAGAAATGAGCAGTTCTTC. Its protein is CASSFGGGTSGRNEQFF.

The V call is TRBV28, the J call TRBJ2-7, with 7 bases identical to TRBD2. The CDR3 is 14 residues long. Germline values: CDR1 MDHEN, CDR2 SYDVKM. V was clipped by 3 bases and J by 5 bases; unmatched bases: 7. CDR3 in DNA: TGTGCCAGCAGTTTGGCGGGAGTGGCCCACGAGCAGTACTTC. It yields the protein CASSLAGVAHEQYF.

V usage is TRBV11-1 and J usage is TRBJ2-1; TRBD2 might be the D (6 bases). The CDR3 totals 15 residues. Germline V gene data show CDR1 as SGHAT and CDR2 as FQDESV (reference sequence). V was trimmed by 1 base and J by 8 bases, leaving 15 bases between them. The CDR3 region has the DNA TGTGCCAGCAGCTTAGGGACTACATCGATCGATGAGCAGTTCTTC. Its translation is CASSLGTTSIDEQFF.

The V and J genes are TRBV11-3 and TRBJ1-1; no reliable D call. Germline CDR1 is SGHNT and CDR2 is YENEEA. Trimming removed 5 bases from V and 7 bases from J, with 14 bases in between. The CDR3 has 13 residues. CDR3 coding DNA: TGTGCCAGCAGCCAGACTGCTTCGGGTGAAGCTTTCTTT. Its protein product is CASSQTASGEAFF.

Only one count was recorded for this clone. The CDR3 spells CAISESAGVNQPQHF. The DNA of the CDR3 is TGTGCCATCAGTGAGTCTGCGGGGGTCAATCAGCCCCAGCATTTT. This rearrangement joins TRBV10-3 to TRBJ1-5, with D possibly being TRBD1 (5 bases). Germline loops: CDR1 ENHRY, CDR2 SYGVKD. CDR3 size: 15 residues. The germline V and J ends were trimmed by 0 bases and 3 bases, with 9 bases remaining between them.

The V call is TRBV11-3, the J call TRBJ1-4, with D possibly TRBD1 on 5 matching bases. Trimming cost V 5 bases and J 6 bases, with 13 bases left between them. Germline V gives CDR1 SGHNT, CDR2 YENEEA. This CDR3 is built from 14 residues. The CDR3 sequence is CASSLRGGDEKLFF. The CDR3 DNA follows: TGTGCCAGCAGCCTTAGGGGCGGCGATGAAAAACTGTTTTTT. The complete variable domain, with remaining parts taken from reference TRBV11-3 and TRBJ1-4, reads EAGVVQSPRYKIIEKKQPVAFWCNPISGHNTLYWYLQNLGQGPELLIRYENEEAVDDSQLPKDRFSAERLKGVDSTLKIQPAELGDSAVYLCASSLRGGDEKLFFGSGTQLSVL.